This T cell receptor (beta chain) was identified during a study of blood T cell repertoires in COVID-19. As for the study in general: Material from acute and convalescent COVID-19 was sourced from the United States, Italy and Spain.

This table comes from immunoSEQ multiplex PCR, and its TCRdb copy is limited to in-frame clones, with some not included. This sample has some 60,000 clones; 75% to 85% occur once, and the top ten carry around 12%. This clone appeared a few times. The germline V gene encodes CDR1 SQVTM and CDR2 ANQGSEA. V lost 0 bases, J lost 6 bases, and 15 bases lay in between. The CDR3 extends over 14 amino acids. Sequenced material: peripheral blood. The chain carries TRBV29-1 and TRBJ2-7; D might be TRBD2 (5 bases). This TCR derives from a human donor in a cohort sampled during active COVID-19. CDR3: CSVEEGLVEGEQYF. CDR3 nucleotide sequence: TGCAGCGTTGAAGAAGGTCTAGTCGAGGGCGAGCAGTACTTC.